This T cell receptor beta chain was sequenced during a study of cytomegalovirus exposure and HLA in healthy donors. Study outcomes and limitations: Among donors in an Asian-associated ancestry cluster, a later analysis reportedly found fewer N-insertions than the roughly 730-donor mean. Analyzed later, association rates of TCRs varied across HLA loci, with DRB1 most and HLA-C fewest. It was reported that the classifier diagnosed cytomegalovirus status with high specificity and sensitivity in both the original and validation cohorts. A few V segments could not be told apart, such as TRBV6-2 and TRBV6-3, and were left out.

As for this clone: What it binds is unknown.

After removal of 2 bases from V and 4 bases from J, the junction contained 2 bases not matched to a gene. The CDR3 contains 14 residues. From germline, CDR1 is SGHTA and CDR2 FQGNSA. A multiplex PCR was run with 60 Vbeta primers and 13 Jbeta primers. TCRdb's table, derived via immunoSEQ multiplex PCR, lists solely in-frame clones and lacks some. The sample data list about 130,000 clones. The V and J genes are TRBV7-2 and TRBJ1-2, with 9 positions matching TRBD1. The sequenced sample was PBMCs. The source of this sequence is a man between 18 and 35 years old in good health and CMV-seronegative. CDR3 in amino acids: CASSLQGQGYGYTF. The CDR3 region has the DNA TGTGCCAGCAGCTTACAGGGACAGGGCTATGGCTACACCTTC.